This TCR beta chain originates from a study of shared clonotypes between healthy human individuals. Genomic DNA of each subset was evenly split across several immunoSEQ plates. The repertoire was sequenced with immunoSEQ multiplex PCR; TCRdb's copy has only in-frame clones and lacks some. Of 1.6 million or so clones listed, approximately 98.5% were seen once; the top ten hold about 0.35%. This CDR3 region has 14 residues. CDR1 is LGHNA and CDR2 is YSLEER in the germline V gene. V gave up 0 bases and J gave up 8 bases, with 12 bases separating them. The clonotype originates from a man aged 25 to 45 in good health. This chain connects TRBV4-3 to TRBJ2-3; no firm D call. The material sequenced was naive CD4+ T cells sorted from blood. Subset given: CD45RA+ positively selected. CDR3 nucleotides: TGCGCCAGCAGCCAAGATCTTCTGGCCCCTACGCAGTATTTT. This gives the protein CASSQDLLAPTQYF.